A selection of T cell receptor beta chains follows, all from one sample in a study of memory CD4+ T cells and cytomegalovirus serostatus. The method was immunoSEQ multiplex PCR; TCRdb's version includes in-frame clones alone and lacks a portion of them. The table includes 40,000 or so clones, 70% to 80% detected once. Sequences were obtained from memory CD4+ T cells from blood. The receptors originated from an adult in good health and CMV-seronegative. The CDR3 runs from the conserved cysteine through the conserved F or W. Each record gives: V gene, clone size, D gene, J gene, CDR3 DNA, CDR3 protein. A D gene is named only where the DNA matches it firmly. The size of a clone is reported for some rows only, either as once, few or many, or as a class for expanded clones.

TRBV11-2	NA	NA	TRBJ2-5	TGTGCCAGCAGCTTTAACGTGGGAGAGACCCAGTACTTC	CASSFNVGETQYF
TRBV19	NA	NA	TRBJ1-4	TGTGCCAGTAGTATATTACAGGGTCGCGAAAAACTGTTTTTT	CASSILQGREKLFF
TRBV2	NA	NA	TRBJ2-5	TGTGCCAGCAGTGACTGGGGGAGAGGAGAGACCCAGTACTTC	CASSDWGRGETQYF
TRBV9	NA	NA	TRBJ1-4	TGTGCCAGCAGCGTAGTCCCGGGTAGGAACGGAAAACTGTTTTTT	CASSVVPGRNGKLFF
TRBV29-1	NA	NA	TRBJ2-1	TGCAGCCTCCTGAAGGAGGAGGGGACGGGTGAGCAGTTCTTC	CSLLKEEGTGEQFF
TRBV7-8	once	NA	TRBJ2-7	TGTGCCAGCAGCATAGGGACACAATCCTACGAGCAGTACTTC	CASSIGTQSYEQYF
TRBV4-2	few	TRBD1	TRBJ1-5	TGTGCCAGCAGCCAAGTTTCACAGGGGATCGACCAGCCCCAGCATTTT	CASSQVSQGIDQPQHF
TRBV5-1	NA	TRBD2	TRBJ2-3	TGCGCCAGCAGCCCCGGGGGGGGCGGGAGTACAGATACGCAGTATTTT	CASSPGGGGSTDTQYF
TRBV18	few	NA	TRBJ2-5	TGTGCCAGCTCACCAAATCCGACAGGGAGGGAGACCCAGTACTTC	CASSPNPTGRETQYF
TRBV19	NA	TRBD2	TRBJ2-3	TGTGCCAGTAGTATAAGGGGGATAGCGGGAGGGCCAGAAGATACGCAGTATTTT	CASSIRGIAGGPEDTQYF
TRBV30	NA	NA	TRBJ1-6	TGTGCCGGAGGGAATTCCTATAATTCACCCCTCCACTTT	CAGGNSYNSPLHF
TRBV19	NA	NA	TRBJ1-3	TGTGCCAGTAGTAGTCGTCCTACACAGGGAAACACCATATATTTT	CASSSRPTQGNTIYF
TRBV11-2	NA	NA	TRBJ1-1	TGTGCCAGCAGCTCATTTCCCGGGGGTGAAGCTTTCTTT	CASSSFPGGEAFF
TRBV6-5	few	NA	TRBJ2-7	TGTGCCAGCAGCTCTGCCTACGAGCAGTACTTC	CASSSAYEQYF
TRBV2	NA	TRBD1	TRBJ2-5	TGTGCCAGCAGCTCCGGACAGGGGGCGCGAGGGACCCAGTACTTC	CASSSGQGARGTQYF
TRBV5-1	few	NA	TRBJ2-7	TGCGCCAGCAGCTTGACAGCACCCTACGAGCAGTACTTC	CASSLTAPYEQYF
TRBV11-3	NA	TRBD2	TRBJ2-1	TGTGCCAGCAGTTGGTGGGCGGGAGGGCGAAATGAGCAGTTCTTC	CASSWWAGGRNEQFF
TRBV4-3	NA	TRBD1	TRBJ1-4	TGCGCCAGCAGCCCCGGACAGGGATCGAGCGAAAAACTGTTTTTT	CASSPGQGSSEKLFF
TRBV5-1	NA	NA	TRBJ1-2	TGCGCCAGCAGCTTGACAGCTAACTATGGCTACACCTTC	CASSLTANYGYTF
TRBV2	few	NA	TRBJ1-5	TGTGCCAGCACGGGGGCCAGGAGCAATCAGCCCCAGCATTTT	CASTGARSNQPQHF
TRBV19	NA	NA	TRBJ1-3	TGTGCCAGTAGTTCGGGGACACTTTATACTGGAAACACCATATATTTT	CASSSGTLYTGNTIYF
TRBV11-2	NA	NA	TRBJ1-3	TGTGCCAGCAGCTTAGGGTTACTGAACACCATATATTTT	CASSLGLLNTIYF
TRBV27	NA	TRBD2	TRBJ2-1	TGTGCCAGCAGGACTAGCGGGGGGGGCCAACAGTTCTTC	CASRTSGGGQQFF
TRBV5-1	NA	TRBD1	TRBJ2-2	TGCGCCAGCAGCTCCGACAGGGGGCTTAGCGGGGAGCTGTTTTTT	CASSSDRGLSGELFF
TRBV27	NA	TRBD1	TRBJ1-2	TGTGCCAGCAGTTCAATAAGGACAGGGAGCGATCGCGGCTACACCTTC	CASSSIRTGSDRGYTF
TRBV25-1	NA	NA	TRBJ2-1	TGTGCCAGCAGTGAAGCTGGCCGGTCTTCTGGGGAGCAGTTCTTC	CASSEAGRSSGEQFF
TRBV11-3	few	TRBD1	TRBJ1-1	TGTGCCAGCAGCCGGACAGGGGGCTCGGGCACTGAAGCTTTCTTT	CASSRTGGSGTEAFF
TRBV10-1	NA	TRBD2	TRBJ2-1	TGCGCCAGCAGTGACCCTAGCGGGAGCGGGTACAATGAGCAGTTCTTC	CASSDPSGSGYNEQFF
TRBV11-2	NA	NA	TRBJ1-2	TGTGCCAGCAGCTTAGGGCAGGGTGAAAGTGGCTACACCTTC	CASSLGQGESGYTF
TRBV19	NA	TRBD2	TRBJ2-3	TGTGCCAGTAGTATCGAGCGGGATATGTCAGGTGGTGGTACAACAGATACGCAGTATTTT	CASSIERDMSGGGTTDTQYF
TRBV11-3	once	TRBD2	TRBJ2-2	TGTGCCAGCCTTAGGCGGGGGGTTGGCACCGGGGAGCTGTTTTTT	CASLRRGVGTGELFF
TRBV10-3	few	NA	TRBJ1-2	TGTGCCATCAGTCAACCCCGAACACCGTATACATGGGTATTC	CAISQPRTPYTWVF
TRBV7-2	once	TRBD2	TRBJ2-7	TGTGCCAGCAGTCCAGGTAGCGGGAGTTCCCTCGAGCAGTACTTC	CASSPGSGSSLEQYF
TRBV2	NA	NA	TRBJ2-5	TGTGCCAGCAGTGGAACGGGGGCGGTGGAGACCCAGTACTTC	CASSGTGAVETQYF
TRBV11-3	NA	NA	TRBJ2-2	TGTGCCAGCAGCTCCCCCCCGGGCCACACCGGGGAGCTGTTTTTT	CASSSPPGHTGELFF
TRBV11-2	NA	NA	TRBJ2-7	TGTGCCAGCAGCCTCCGACAGTCACCCTACGAGCAGTACTTC	CASSLRQSPYEQYF